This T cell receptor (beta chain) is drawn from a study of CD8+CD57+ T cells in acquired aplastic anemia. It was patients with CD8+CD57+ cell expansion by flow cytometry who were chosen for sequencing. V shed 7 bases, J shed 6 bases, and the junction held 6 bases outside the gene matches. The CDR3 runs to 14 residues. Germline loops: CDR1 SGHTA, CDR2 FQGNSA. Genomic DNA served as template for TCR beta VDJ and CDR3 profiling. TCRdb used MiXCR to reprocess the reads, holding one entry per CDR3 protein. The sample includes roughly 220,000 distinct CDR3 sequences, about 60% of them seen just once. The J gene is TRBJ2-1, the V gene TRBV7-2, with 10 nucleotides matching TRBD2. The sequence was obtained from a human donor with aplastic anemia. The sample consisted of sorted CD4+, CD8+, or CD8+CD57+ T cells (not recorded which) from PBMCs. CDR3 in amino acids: CASTVAGGFNEQFF. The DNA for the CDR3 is TGTGCCAGCACAGTAGCGGGAGGCTTCAATGAGCAGTTCTTC.